Listed below are T cell receptor beta chains from one sample, sequenced in a study of T cell responses to AZD1222 COVID-19 vaccine. Using immunoSEQ multiplex PCR, the repertoire was profiled, and TCRdb retains in-frame clones only, with some absent. This table holds about 120,000 clones, over 80% found once. Sequences were derived from peripheral blood, sampled 28 days after the second AZD1222 dose. Every receptor here comes from an adult who received the AZD1222 COVID-19 vaccine. The conserved cysteine and the conserved F or W are not part of the CDR3 here. The order of the fields is V gene, J gene, CDR3 protein.

TRBV27	TRBJ2-5	ASSLPETQY
TRBV10-3	TRBJ2-3	AISENRGLNTDTQY
TRBV7-8	TRBJ2-5	ASSMTAYQETQY
TRBV2	TRBJ2-1	ARASGGRHEQF
TRBV21-1	TRBJ1-4	ASSKHPDRVTLCATNEKLF
TRBV10-3	TRBJ1-4	AIGVSTNEKLF
TRBV5-8	TRBJ2-2	ASSLGVSPRGTGELF
TRBV5-1	TRBJ2-1	ASTYGTSGRISYNEQF
TRBV6-5	TRBJ1-1	ASSSGTSMNTEAF
TRBV11-2	TRBJ2-2	ASSPLGLAEITGELF
TRBV6-4	TRBJ1-2	ASKSFAGNAYGYT
TRBV24-1	TRBJ1-2	ATSEVQDYGYT
TRBV25-1	TRBJ2-7	ASRTGHEQY
TRBV5-4	TRBJ1-3	ASSLDQGSGNTIY
TRBV2	TRBJ1-1	ASSGDISMNTEAF
TRBV5-1	TRBJ1-4	ASSRQGSNEKLF
TRBV19	TRBJ1-1	ASSPGQGLIVTEAF
TRBV5-1	TRBJ2-1	ASSFIGRHVEQF
TRBV25-1	TRBJ2-1	ASSEHSGGNNEQF
TRBV5-1	TRBJ1-1	ASSLEGKGNTAF
TRBV5-1	TRBJ2-7	ASSSERGTGSYEQY
TRBV6-5	TRBJ1-1	ASSYRPSNTEAF
TRBV28	TRBJ1-5	ASSSGQGNQPQH
TRBV11-2	TRBJ2-7	ASSSTTREEQY
TRBV27	TRBJ2-6	ASSLTGTVVNSGANVLT
TRBV20-1	TRBJ1-4	SASGDRGVKLF
TRBV7-8	TRBJ1-4	ASSLDRGSEKLF
TRBV5-1	TRBJ2-1	ASSLDGRGDLGQF
TRBV10-1	TRBJ1-5	ASSEGLYQPQH
TRBV18	TRBJ1-1	ASSPRSSTEAF
TRBV5-1	TRBJ1-2	ASSFGTQAGGYT
TRBV28	TRBJ1-3	ASSTWDGNTIY
TRBV6-1	TRBJ1-2	ASSEPDTYGYT
TRBV11-2	TRBJ2-7	ASSLDRAAHEQY
TRBV18	TRBJ1-6	ASSPPNSPLH
TRBV6-2/TRBV6-3	TRBJ1-5	ASSLGAPYQPQH
TRBV5-1	TRBJ2-1	ASSLQGPKYNEQF